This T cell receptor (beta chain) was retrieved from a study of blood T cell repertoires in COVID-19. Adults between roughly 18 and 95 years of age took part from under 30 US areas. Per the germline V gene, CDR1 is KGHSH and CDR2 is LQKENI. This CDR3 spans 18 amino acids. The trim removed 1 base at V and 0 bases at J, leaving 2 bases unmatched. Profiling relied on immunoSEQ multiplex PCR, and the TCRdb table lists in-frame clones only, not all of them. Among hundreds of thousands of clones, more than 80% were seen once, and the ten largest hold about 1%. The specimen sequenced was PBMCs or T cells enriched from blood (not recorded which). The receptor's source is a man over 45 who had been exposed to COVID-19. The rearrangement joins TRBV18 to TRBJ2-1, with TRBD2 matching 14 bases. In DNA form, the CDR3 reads TGTGCCAGCTCACCACGACTAGCGGGAGGGTCCTCCTACAATGAGCAGTTCTTC. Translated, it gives CASSPRLAGGSSYNEQFF.